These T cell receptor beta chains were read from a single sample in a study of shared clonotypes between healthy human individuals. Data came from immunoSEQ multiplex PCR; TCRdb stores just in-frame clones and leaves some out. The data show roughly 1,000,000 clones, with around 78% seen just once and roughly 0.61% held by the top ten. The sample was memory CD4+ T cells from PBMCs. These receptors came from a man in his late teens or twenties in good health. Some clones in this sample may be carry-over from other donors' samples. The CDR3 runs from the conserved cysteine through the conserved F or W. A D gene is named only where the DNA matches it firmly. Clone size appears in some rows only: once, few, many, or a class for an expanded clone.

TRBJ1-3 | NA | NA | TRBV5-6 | CASSLGGAEGNTIYF | TGTGCCAGCAGCTTGGGGGGCGCGGAGGGAAACACCATATATTTT
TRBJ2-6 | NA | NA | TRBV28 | CASSPSGANVLTF | TGTGCCAGCAGCCCGTCAGGGGCCAACGTCCTGACTTTC
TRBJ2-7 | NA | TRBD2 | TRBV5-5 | CASSLGLAGLGEQYF | TGTGCCAGCAGCTTGGGACTAGCGGGACTCGGGGAGCAGTACTTC
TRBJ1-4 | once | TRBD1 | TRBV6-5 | CASTEGTAGKLFF | TGTGCCAGCACCGAGGGGACAGCGGGAAAACTGTTTTTT
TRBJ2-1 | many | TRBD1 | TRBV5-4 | CASSFGQGGDEQFF | TGTGCCAGCAGCTTCGGACAGGGTGGTGATGAGCAGTTCTTC
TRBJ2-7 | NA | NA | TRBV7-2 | CASSLARGYEQYF | TGTGCCAGCAGCTTAGCGCGGGGCTACGAGCAGTACTTC
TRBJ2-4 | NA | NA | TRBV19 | CASTNQLSVARNIQYF | TGTGCCAGTACAAACCAATTGTCGGTGGCTAGAAACATTCAGTACTTC
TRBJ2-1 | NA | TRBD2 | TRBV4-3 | CASSLGYRLAGNEQFF | TGCGCCAGCAGCCTAGGCTACAGACTAGCGGGGAATGAGCAGTTCTTC
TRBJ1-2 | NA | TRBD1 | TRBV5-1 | CASSWGDRALAGYTF | TGCGCCAGCAGCTGGGGGGACAGGGCCCTAGCTGGCTACACCTTC
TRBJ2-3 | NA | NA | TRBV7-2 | CASSNRRDTQYF | TGTGCCAGCAGCAACAGGAGGGATACGCAGTATTTT
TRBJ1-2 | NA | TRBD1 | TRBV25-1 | CASSAGTGRFYGYTF | TGTGCCAGCAGTGCCGGGACAGGGAGGTTCTATGGCTACACCTTC
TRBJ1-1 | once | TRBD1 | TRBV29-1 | CSVGWNRGRGTEAFF | TGCAGCGTTGGATGGAACAGGGGGCGAGGAACTGAAGCTTTCTTT
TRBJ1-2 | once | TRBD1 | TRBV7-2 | CASSLVGGGDYGYTF | TGTGCCAGCAGCTTAGTAGGAGGGGGCGACTATGGCTACACCTTC
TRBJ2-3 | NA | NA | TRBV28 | CASSSPGWAGRSPDTQYF | TGTGCCAGCAGCTCTCCCGGGTGGGCGGGAAGAAGCCCAGATACGCAGTATTTT
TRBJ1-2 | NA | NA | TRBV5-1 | CASSLEAGELGYTF | TGCGCCAGCAGCTTGGAGGCGGGAGAATTGGGCTACACCTTC
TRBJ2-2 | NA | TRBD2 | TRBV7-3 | CASSPGSGIYTGELFF | TGTGCCAGCAGCCCCGGGAGCGGGATATACACCGGGGAGCTGTTTTTT
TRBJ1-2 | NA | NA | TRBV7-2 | CASSLEPRGISKGYTF | TGTGCCAGCAGCTTAGAGCCCAGGGGCATCTCAAAAGGCTACACCTTC
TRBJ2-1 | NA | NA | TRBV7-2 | CASSPDSYNEQFF | TGTGCCAGCAGCCCAGACAGCTACAATGAGCAGTTCTTC
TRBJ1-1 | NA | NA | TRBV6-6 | CASSYGSGADTEAFF | TGTGCCAGCAGTTACGGGTCAGGGGCGGACACTGAAGCTTTCTTT
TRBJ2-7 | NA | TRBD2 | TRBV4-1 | CASSRQQGGVAGTIPYEQYF | TGCGCCAGCAGCCGCCAGCAAGGAGGGGTAGCGGGAACAATCCCCTACGAGCAGTACTTC
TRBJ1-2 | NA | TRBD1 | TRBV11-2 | CASSPVTGTFNYGYTF | TGTGCCAGCAGCCCAGTGACAGGGACCTTTAACTATGGCTACACCTTC
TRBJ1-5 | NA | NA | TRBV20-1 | CSARGEQPQHF | TGCAGTGCTAGAGGGGAGCAGCCCCAGCATTTT
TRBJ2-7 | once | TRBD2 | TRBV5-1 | CASSLVASGDLYEQYF | TGCGCCAGCAGCTTGGTGGCTAGCGGAGATCTCTACGAGCAGTACTTC
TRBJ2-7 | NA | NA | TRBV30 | CAWSVGGPTYEQYF | TGTGCCTGGAGTGTAGGAGGACCAACCTACGAGCAGTACTTC
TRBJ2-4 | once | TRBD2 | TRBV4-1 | CASRALAGGQRNIQYF | TGCGCCAGCAGGGCACTAGCGGGAGGTCAGAGAAACATTCAGTACTTC
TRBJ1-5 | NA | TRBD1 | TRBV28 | CASSSVTGSNQPQHF | TGTGCCAGCAGTTCCGTGACAGGGAGCAATCAGCCCCAGCATTTT
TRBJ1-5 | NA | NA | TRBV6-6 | CASRDNGVASNQPQHF | TGTGCCAGCAGAGATAATGGAGTGGCTAGCAATCAGCCCCAGCATTTT
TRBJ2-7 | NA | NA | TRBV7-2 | CASSLAPSVPEQYF | TGTGCCAGCAGCTTAGCGCCTTCGGTCCCCGAGCAGTACTTC
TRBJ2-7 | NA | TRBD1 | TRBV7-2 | CASNRQGAYEQYF | TGTGCCAGCAACCGACAGGGGGCGTACGAGCAGTACTTC
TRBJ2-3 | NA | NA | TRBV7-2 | CASSPTGFRDTQYF | TGTGCCAGCTCACCTACGGGCTTCCGGGATACGCAGTATTTT
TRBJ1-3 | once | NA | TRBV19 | CASRGRNSGNTIYF | TGTGCCAGTAGGGGACGGAACTCTGGAAACACCATATATTTT
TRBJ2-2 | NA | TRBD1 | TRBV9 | CASSVASHRGGELFF | TGTGCCAGCAGCGTAGCTTCACACAGGGGCGGGGAGCTGTTTTTT
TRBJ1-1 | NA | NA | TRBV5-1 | CASSLAVQHEAFF | TGCGCCAGCAGCTTGGCCGTTCAGCATGAAGCTTTCTTT
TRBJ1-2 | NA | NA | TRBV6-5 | CASSRTPDYGYTF | TGTGCCAGCAGTCGGACACCTGACTATGGCTACACCTTC
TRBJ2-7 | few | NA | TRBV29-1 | CSVAGVSYEQYF | TGCAGCGTTGCTGGCGTTTCCTACGAGCAGTACTTC
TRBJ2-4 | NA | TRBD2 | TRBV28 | CASSSTSGRGIQYF | TGTGCCAGCAGTTCCACTAGCGGGAGGGGCATTCAGTACTTC
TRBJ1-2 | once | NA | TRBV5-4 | CASSPGGYYGYTF | TGTGCCAGCAGCCCCGGGGGCTATTATGGCTACACCTTC
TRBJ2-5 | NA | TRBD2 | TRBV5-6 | CASSLAGLQETQYF | TGTGCCAGCAGTCTAGCGGGGTTGCAGGAGACCCAGTACTTC
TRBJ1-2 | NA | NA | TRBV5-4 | CASSGFVSGGYTF | TGTGCCAGCAGCGGCTTTGTGAGTGGGGGCTACACCTTC
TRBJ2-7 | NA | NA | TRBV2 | CASIIGAEQYF | TGTGCCAGCATAATAGGTGCGGAGCAGTACTTC
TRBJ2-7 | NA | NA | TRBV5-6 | CASRTKGSSYEQYF | TGTGCCAGCAGGACGAAAGGGAGCTCCTACGAGCAGTACTTC
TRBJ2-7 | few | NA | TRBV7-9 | CASSLGTAGYEQYF | TGTGCCAGCAGCTTAGGGACAGCGGGCTACGAGCAGTACTTC
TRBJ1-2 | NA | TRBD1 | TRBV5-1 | CASSLFGQGDYGYTF | TGCGCCAGCAGCTTGTTCGGGCAGGGGGACTATGGCTACACCTTC
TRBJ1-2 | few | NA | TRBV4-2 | CASSQERQRGSYGYTF | TGTGCCAGCAGCCAAGAAAGGCAAAGGGGTAGCTATGGCTACACCTTC
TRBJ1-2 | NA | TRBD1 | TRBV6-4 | CASSDSWTGGRGYTF | TGTGCCAGCAGTGACTCATGGACAGGGGGCCGTGGCTACACCTTC
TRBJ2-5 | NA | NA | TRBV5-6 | CASSLRDTSGAQYF | TGTGCCAGCAGCCTCCGGGACACGTCCGGGGCCCAGTACTTC
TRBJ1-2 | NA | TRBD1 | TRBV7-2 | CASSPGTDTYGYTF | TGTGCCAGCAGCCCCGGGACAGACACCTATGGCTACACCTTC
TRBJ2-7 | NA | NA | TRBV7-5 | CVRSYGPNPYEQYF | TGTGTCAGAAGCTACGGCCCCAATCCCTACGAGCAGTACTTC
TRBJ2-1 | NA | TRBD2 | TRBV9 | CASSGYWTSGLNNEQFF | TGTGCCAGCAGCGGTTATTGGACTAGCGGGTTGAACAATGAGCAGTTCTTC
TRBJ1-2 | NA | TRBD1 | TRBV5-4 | CASSTGQNVYGYTF | TGTGCCAGCAGCACGGGACAGAACGTCTATGGCTACACCTTC
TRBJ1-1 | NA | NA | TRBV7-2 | CASSITSGGTEAFF | TGTGCCAGCAGCATTACATCGGGCGGCACTGAAGCTTTCTTT
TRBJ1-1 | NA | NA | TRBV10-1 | CASSAQGMTEAFF | TGCGCCAGCAGTGCCCAGGGGATGACTGAAGCTTTCTTT
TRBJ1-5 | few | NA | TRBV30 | CAWRPPGAPNQPQHF | TGTGCCTGGAGGCCGCCAGGGGCCCCCAATCAGCCCCAGCATTTT
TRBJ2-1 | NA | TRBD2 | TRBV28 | CASSLSGGWDEQFF | TGTGCCAGCAGTTTATCGGGGGGATGGGATGAGCAGTTCTTC